This T cell receptor (beta chain) was identified in a study of cytomegalovirus exposure and HLA in healthy donors. The method was immunoSEQ multiplex PCR; TCRdb's version includes in-frame clones alone and lacks a portion of them. The sample shows 150,000 to 200,000 clones, about 85% of them seen only once. The TCR comes from a man aged 18 to 29 in good health and CMV-seropositive. Specimen: PBMCs.

DNA for the CDR3: TGCGCCAGCAGCTTGAGCACCTCTGGGGCCAACGTCCTGACTTTC. Translated, it gives CASSLSTSGANVLTF. The V and J genes are TRBV5-1 and TRBJ2-6, with D hard to call. The germline V gene encodes CDR1 SGHRS and CDR2 YFSETQ. Trimming stripped 1 base from V and 0 bases from J, with 5 bases between. The CDR3 loop spans 15 amino acids.